This entry is about one T cell receptor beta chain. Its antigen is not identified. No DNA is given; TCRdb re-called the 5' RACE reads and lists each CDR3 protein once. The listing records fewer than 550,000 distinct CDR3 sequences. These data originate in a study of T cells expressing NK-cell markers. Study-wide context: TCR beta repertoires came from sorted CD3+CD56+NKG2C+, CD3+CD56+NKG2C- and CD3+CD56-NKG2C+ T cells. The sequencing cohort of eight donors included seven HCMV-seropositive individuals and one seronegative individual. Study-wide points: Uncertainty persisted over the HCMV specificity of expanded NKG2C+ T cell clones.

The source of this sequence is a woman aged 45-65 years in good health. The sample taken for sequencing was blood T cells: a sorted CD56 or NKG2C T cell subset, CD4+ or CD8+ T cells, or bulk PBMC T cells (not recorded which).

The CDR3 region is CATRDLGQGATKTQYF. The chain recombines TRBV15 with TRBJ2-5; there is no DNA to check the TCRdb D call of TRBD1. The CDR3 runs to 16 residues. Germline assignment: CDR1 LNHNV and CDR2 YYDKDF (reference sequence).